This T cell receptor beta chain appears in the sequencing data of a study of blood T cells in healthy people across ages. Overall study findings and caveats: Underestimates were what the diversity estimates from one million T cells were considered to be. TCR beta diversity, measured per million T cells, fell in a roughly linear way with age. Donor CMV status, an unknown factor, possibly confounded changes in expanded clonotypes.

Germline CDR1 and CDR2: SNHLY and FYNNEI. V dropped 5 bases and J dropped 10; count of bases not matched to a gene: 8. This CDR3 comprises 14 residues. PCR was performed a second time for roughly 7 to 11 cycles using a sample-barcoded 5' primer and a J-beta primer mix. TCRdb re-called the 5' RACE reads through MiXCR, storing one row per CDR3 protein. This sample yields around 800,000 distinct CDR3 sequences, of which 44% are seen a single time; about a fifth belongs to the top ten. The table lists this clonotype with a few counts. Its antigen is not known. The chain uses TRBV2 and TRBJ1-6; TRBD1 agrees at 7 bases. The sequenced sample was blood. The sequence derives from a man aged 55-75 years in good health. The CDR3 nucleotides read TGTGCCAGCAGTCCCAGACAGGGCAGCTCACCCCTCCACTTT. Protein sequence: CASSPRQGSSPLHF. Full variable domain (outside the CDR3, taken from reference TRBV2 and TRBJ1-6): EPEVTQTPSHQVTQMGQEVILRCVPISNHLYFYWYRQILGQKVEFLVSFYNNEISEKSEIFDDQFSVERPDGSNFTLKIRSTKLEDSAMYFCASSPRQGSSPLHFGNGTRLTVT.